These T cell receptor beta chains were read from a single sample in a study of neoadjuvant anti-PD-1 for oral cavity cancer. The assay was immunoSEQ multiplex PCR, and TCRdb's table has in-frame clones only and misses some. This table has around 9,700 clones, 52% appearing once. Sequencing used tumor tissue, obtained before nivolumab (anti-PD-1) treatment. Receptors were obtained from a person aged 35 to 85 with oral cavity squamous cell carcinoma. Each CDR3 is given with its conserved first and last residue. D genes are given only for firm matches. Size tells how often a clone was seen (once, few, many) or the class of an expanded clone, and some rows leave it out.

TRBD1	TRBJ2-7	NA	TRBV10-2	TGCGCCAGCAATGGACAGGGGGCGAGTTACGAGCAGTACTTC	CASNGQGASYEQYF
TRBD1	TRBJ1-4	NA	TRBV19	TGTGCCAGTAGTCTCGGGACAGGCAATAATGAAAAACTGTTTTTT	CASSLGTGNNEKLFF
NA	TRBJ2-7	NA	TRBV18	TGTGCCAGCTCACCGAGACAGGACTACGAGCAGTACTTC	CASSPRQDYEQYF
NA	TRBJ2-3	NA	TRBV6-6	TGTGCCAGCAGTTACTTGACAGCCAACACAGATACGCAGTATTTT	CASSYLTANTDTQYF
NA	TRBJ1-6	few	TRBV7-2	TGTGCCAGCAGCCCGGCCTTTAGGAATTCACCCCTCCACTTT	CASSPAFRNSPLHF
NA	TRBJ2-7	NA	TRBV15	TGTGCCACCAGCAGAGATGTGGGGTACGAGCAGTACTTC	CATSRDVGYEQYF
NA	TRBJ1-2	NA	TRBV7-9	TGTGCCAGCAGCTTTGGCAAGAGCTACACCTTC	CASSFGKSYTF
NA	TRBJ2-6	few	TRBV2	TGTGCCAGCAGGGCCGGGACGGGGATCTCTGGGGCCAACGTCCTGACTTTC	CASRAGTGISGANVLTF
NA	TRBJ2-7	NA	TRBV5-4	TGTGCCAGCAGCCGAGGGGGCGGGGGCTCCTACGAGCAGTACTTC	CASSRGGGGSYEQYF
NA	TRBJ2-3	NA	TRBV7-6	TGTGCCAGCAGCTTAGGGACTCAGACCACAGATACGCAGTATTTT	CASSLGTQTTDTQYF
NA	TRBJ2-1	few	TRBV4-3	TGCGCCAGCAGCCAAGAGCCGTCGAGTCCAGGGAGCTCCTACAATGAGCAGTTCTTC	CASSQEPSSPGSSYNEQFF
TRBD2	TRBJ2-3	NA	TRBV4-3	TGCGCCAGCAGCCAAGTTCTAGCGGGGGGGCCAACAGATACGCAGTATTTT	CASSQVLAGGPTDTQYF
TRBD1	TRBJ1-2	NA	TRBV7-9	TGTGCCAGCAGCTTAAGACAGGGCTCCTTCGACGGTCACGCCTTC	CASSLRQGSFDGHAF
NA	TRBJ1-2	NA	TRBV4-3	TGCGCCAGCAGCCAAGATCCCGGCAGGGGAAGCTATGGCTACACCTTC	CASSQDPGRGSYGYTF
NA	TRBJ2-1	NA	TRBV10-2	TGCGCCAGCAGTGAGTCTAGCGGTTCCTACAATGAGCAGTTCTTC	CASSESSGSYNEQFF
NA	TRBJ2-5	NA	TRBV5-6	TGTGCCAGCAGCCCAACGCCGGGGGCCTGGCAAGAGACCCAGTACTTC	CASSPTPGAWQETQYF
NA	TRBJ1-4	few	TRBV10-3	TGTGCCATCAGTGGCCGGACGGGTGAAAAACTGTTTTTT	CAISGRTGEKLFF
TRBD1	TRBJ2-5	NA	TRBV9	TGTGCCAGCAGCGTATCGGGGGCAGGGGGCTTCGAGACCCAGTACTTC	CASSVSGAGGFETQYF
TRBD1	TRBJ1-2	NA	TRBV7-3	TGTGCCAGCAGCCGGGACGGACAGGCCGACTATGGCTACACCTTC	CASSRDGQADYGYTF
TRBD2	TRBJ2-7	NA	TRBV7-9	TGTGCCAGCAGCCCTGGACTAGCGTCTACCTACGAGCAGTACTTC	CASSPGLASTYEQYF
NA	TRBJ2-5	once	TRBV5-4	TGTGCCAGCAGCAGAGAAGAGACCCAGTACTTC	CASSREETQYF
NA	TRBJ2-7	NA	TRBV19	TGTGCCAGTAGTATAAATCCCTCCTACGAGCAGTACTTC	CASSINPSYEQYF